This is a list of T cell receptor beta chains from one sample in a study of blood T cell repertoires in COVID-19. The method was immunoSEQ multiplex PCR; TCRdb's version includes in-frame clones alone and lacks a portion of them. The repertoire holds about 140,000 clones, with 65% to 90% as singletons. Sequenced: peripheral blood. These receptors came from a man aged 50 to 59 with acute or convalescent COVID-19. Both conserved end residues are part of each CDR3. The D gene is left open where the match is weak. Rows give clone size only sometimes, using once, few, many, or a class for an expanded clone.

TRBV5-1	once	TRBJ1-6	NA	CASSWVTGTDNSPLHF	TGCGCCAGCAGCTGGGTCACAGGGACGGATAATTCACCCCTCCACTTT
TRBV19	NA	TRBJ1-2	TRBD1	CASSTGTEGNYGYTF	TGTGCCAGTAGTACCGGGACAGAAGGTAACTATGGCTACACCTTC
TRBV9	NA	TRBJ2-1	TRBD2	CASSVAVLAENEQFF	TGTGCCAGCAGCGTAGCGGTTCTAGCGGAAAATGAGCAGTTCTTC
TRBV7-8	NA	TRBJ2-7	NA	CASKEASPYEQYF	TGTGCCAGCAAGGAGGCAAGCCCCTACGAGCAGTACTTC
TRBV19	NA	TRBJ1-5	NA	CASSIDRYNQPQHF	TGTGCCAGTAGTATAGACAGGTACAATCAGCCCCAGCATTTT
TRBV5-1	NA	TRBJ2-1	TRBD2	CASRHYLRLAEHNEQFF	TGCGCCAGCAGACACTACCTCCGACTAGCGGAACACAATGAGCAGTTCTTC
TRBV6-1	NA	TRBJ1-1	NA	CASSEWPEAFF	TGTGCCAGCAGTGAGTGGCCCGAAGCTTTCTTT
TRBV6-5	NA	TRBJ1-6	TRBD1	CASSYRTGDSPLHF	TGTGCCAGCAGTTATCGTACAGGGGATTCACCCCTCCACTTT
TRBV6-4	NA	TRBJ2-7	TRBD1	CASSEEAGGGYEQYF	TGTGCCAGCAGTGAGGAGGCAGGGGGCGGGTACGAGCAGTACTTC
TRBV12-5	NA	TRBJ2-3	NA	CASNRAPDTQYF	TGTGCCAGTAACAGGGCCCCAGATACGCAGTATTTT
TRBV5-1	NA	TRBJ2-5	TRBD2	CASSPGTSVAILEETQYF	TGCGCCAGCAGCCCCGGGACTAGCGTGGCCATTCTCGAAGAGACCCAGTACTTC
TRBV7-3	NA	TRBJ2-1	NA	CASSSPSRGPNEQFF	TGTGCCAGCAGCTCCCCCTCGCGGGGTCCCAATGAGCAGTTCTTC
TRBV15	NA	TRBJ2-1	NA	CATTPGRRDNEQFF	TGTGCCACCACCCCGGGTAGACGAGACAATGAGCAGTTCTTC
TRBV7-7	NA	TRBJ2-1	NA	CASSLAVGGDEQFF	TGTGCTAGCAGCTTAGCGGTCGGGGGAGATGAGCAGTTCTTC
TRBV5-4	once	TRBJ1-6	TRBD1	CASSHRGQGAKAYNSPLHF	TGTGCCAGCAGCCACCGGGGACAGGGGGCGAAGGCCTATAATTCACCCCTCCACTTT
TRBV10-3	NA	TRBJ1-6	NA	CAISDILNSPLHF	TGTGCCATCAGTGATATCCTGAATTCACCCCTCCACTTT
TRBV6-5	NA	TRBJ2-7	NA	CASGSGYEQYF	TGTGCCAGCGGGAGTGGTTACGAGCAGTACTTC
TRBV3-1/TRBV3-2	NA	TRBJ1-3	TRBD1	CASSQGTGGSSSGNTIYF	TGTGCCAGCAGCCAAGGGACAGGGGGCTCTAGCTCTGGAAACACCATATATTTT
TRBV9	NA	TRBJ2-3	NA	CASKGQITDTQYF	TGTGCCAGCAAGGGGCAGATCACAGATACGCAGTATTTT
TRBV6-2/TRBV6-3	NA	TRBJ1-2	NA	CASSYSQGETNYGYTF	TGTGCCAGCAGTTACTCTCAGGGTGAGACTAACTATGGCTACACCTTC
TRBV12-3/TRBV12-4	few	TRBJ1-6	NA	CASSSGVNSPLHF	TGTGCCAGCAGTTCAGGGGTTAATTCACCCCTCCACTTT
TRBV4-2	NA	TRBJ1-1	NA	CASSQALGGDTEAFF	TGTGCCAGCAGCCAAGCCTTGGGGGGGGACACTGAAGCTTTCTTT
TRBV19	NA	TRBJ2-5	TRBD2	CASSIQLAEQETQYF	TGTGCCAGTAGTATTCAACTAGCGGAGCAAGAGACCCAGTACTTC
TRBV9	NA	TRBJ1-2	NA	CASSVGPGAPSNYGYTF	TGTGCCAGCAGCGTAGGGCCAGGGGCGCCCTCTAACTATGGCTACACCTTC
TRBV27	NA	TRBJ1-2	NA	CATSEAGDNYGYTF	TGTGCCACCTCCGAGGCAGGGGATAACTATGGCTACACCTTC
TRBV7-2	few	TRBJ2-7	TRBD2	CASSLEGASGAYEQYF	TGTGCCAGCAGCTTAGAAGGGGCTAGCGGGGCCTACGAGCAGTACTTC
TRBV4-1	NA	TRBJ1-1	TRBD1	CASSQRDRSGTEAFF	TGCGCCAGCAGCCAACGGGACAGGTCTGGCACTGAAGCTTTCTTT
TRBV3-1/TRBV3-2	NA	TRBJ2-5	TRBD2	CASKTSGGARETQYF	TGTGCCAGCAAGACTAGCGGGGGGGCAAGAGAGACCCAGTACTTC
TRBV25-1	NA	TRBJ1-1	TRBD1	CASRKTGGNTEAFF	TGTGCCAGCAGAAAGACAGGGGGAAACACTGAAGCTTTCTTT
TRBV6-5	NA	TRBJ1-1	NA	CASSYEVRGRSEAFF	TGTGCCAGCAGTTACGAGGTCAGGGGCCGATCTGAAGCTTTCTTT
TRBV24-1	NA	TRBJ2-5	NA	CATSGVGSQETQYF	TGTGCCACCAGTGGTGTTGGCAGCCAAGAGACCCAGTACTTC
TRBV10-3	NA	TRBJ2-7	TRBD1	CATQRQGAYEQYF	TGTGCCACCCAGAGACAGGGGGCCTACGAGCAGTACTTC
TRBV5-4	once	TRBJ1-4	NA	CASSLGQTAEKLFF	TGTGCCAGCAGCTTGGGACAGACGGCCGAAAAACTGTTTTTT
TRBV2	NA	TRBJ1-6	TRBD1	CASSKDRGNSPLHF	TGTGCCAGCAGTAAGGACAGGGGGAATTCACCCCTCCACTTT
TRBV6-5	NA	TRBJ2-3	NA	CASSYTPYSADTQYF	TGTGCCAGCAGTTACACACCCTATAGCGCGGATACGCAGTATTTT
TRBV19	NA	TRBJ1-5	NA	CASSIERGRQLNQPQHF	TGTGCCAGTAGTATAGAAAGGGGGAGACAGCTCAATCAGCCCCAGCATTTT
TRBV18	NA	TRBJ2-7	TRBD1	CASSLETGGFYEQYF	TGTGCCAGCTCACTAGAGACAGGGGGCTTCTACGAGCAGTACTTC
TRBV14	NA	TRBJ2-5	NA	CASSLGREETQYF	TGTGCCAGCAGCCTGGGCAGGGAAGAGACCCAGTACTTC
TRBV14	NA	TRBJ1-2	TRBD1	CASSQRTGANLPYGYTF	TGTGCCAGCAGCCAACGGACAGGGGCGAACCTACCTTATGGCTACACCTTC
TRBV15	few	TRBJ1-5	TRBD1	CATSSDRGIYQPQHF	TGTGCCACCAGTTCGGACAGGGGGATCTATCAGCCCCAGCATTTT
TRBV2	NA	TRBJ2-7	NA	CASGQFYEQYF	TGTGCCAGCGGGCAGTTCTACGAGCAGTACTTC
TRBV6-5	NA	TRBJ1-4	TRBD1	CASSYLAGGREKLFF	TGTGCCAGCAGTTACTTGGCAGGGGGCCGTGAAAAACTGTTTTTT
TRBV15	NA	TRBJ2-2	NA	CATSTSGRGFANTGELFF	TGTGCCACCAGCACAAGTGGTAGGGGGTTTGCGAACACCGGGGAGCTGTTTTTT
TRBV5-1	NA	TRBJ1-1	TRBD1	CASSLDGGGYDTEAFF	TGCGCCAGCAGCTTGGACGGAGGGGGCTATGACACTGAAGCTTTCTTT
TRBV10-3	NA	TRBJ1-5	NA	CAISETSGEVSQPQHF	TGTGCCATCAGTGAGACCTCAGGGGAAGTGAGTCAGCCCCAGCATTTT
TRBV12-3/TRBV12-4	NA	TRBJ1-1	NA	CASSQTAATEAFF	TGTGCCAGCAGTCAGACAGCAGCGACTGAAGCCTTCTTT
TRBV27	few	TRBJ1-4	NA	CASSFYSGGKLFF	TGTGCCAGCAGTTTTTACTCCGGCGGAAAACTGTTTTTT
TRBV19	NA	TRBJ1-5	TRBD1	CASSKQGNQPQHF	TGTGCCAGTAGTAAACAGGGGAATCAGCCCCAGCATTTT
TRBV6-1	NA	TRBJ2-3	NA	CASSEGASTDTQYF	TGTGCCAGCAGTGAGGGGGCGAGCACAGATACGCAGTATTTT
TRBV6-6	NA	TRBJ1-2	NA	CASATRALNYGYTF	TGTGCCAGCGCCACCAGGGCCTTAAACTATGGCTACACCTTC
TRBV7-2	NA	TRBJ2-6	NA	CASSYPGVRANVLTF	TGTGCCAGCAGTTATCCAGGTGTCCGGGCCAACGTCCTGACTTTC